This paragraph reports one T cell receptor beta chain. The antigen remains undetermined. This sample stems from a study of cytomegalovirus exposure and HLA in healthy donors. Study summary: Within an early data release were around 80 million unique TCRs drawn from HLA-typed donors.

CDR3 length equals 15 residues. Between the trimmed V and J ends, which lost 0 bases and 7 bases, there was a span of 15 bases. Germline CDR1 reads SGHAT; CDR2 reads FQNNGV. The PCR had 60 Vbeta and 13 Jbeta primers. The method was immunoSEQ multiplex PCR; TCRdb's version includes in-frame clones alone and lacks a portion of them. The sample includes about 120,000 clones, 60% to 80% of them seen just once. Study conclusions and caveats: CMV serostatus was the only recorded immune exposure for donors. Reports indicate that TCR beta sequences accurately predicted the HLA-A and HLA-B alleles of most subjects.

The origin of this receptor is a man younger than 45 in good health and CMV-seronegative. The chain links TRBV11-2 to TRBJ2-5, with a tentative D call TRBD2 (6 bases). Sequencing was done on a sample of PBMCs. The CDR3 coding sequence is TGTGCCAGCAGCTTAGACGGGACTCCCAAGGGGACCCAGTACTTC. This sequence encodes CASSLDGTPKGTQYF.